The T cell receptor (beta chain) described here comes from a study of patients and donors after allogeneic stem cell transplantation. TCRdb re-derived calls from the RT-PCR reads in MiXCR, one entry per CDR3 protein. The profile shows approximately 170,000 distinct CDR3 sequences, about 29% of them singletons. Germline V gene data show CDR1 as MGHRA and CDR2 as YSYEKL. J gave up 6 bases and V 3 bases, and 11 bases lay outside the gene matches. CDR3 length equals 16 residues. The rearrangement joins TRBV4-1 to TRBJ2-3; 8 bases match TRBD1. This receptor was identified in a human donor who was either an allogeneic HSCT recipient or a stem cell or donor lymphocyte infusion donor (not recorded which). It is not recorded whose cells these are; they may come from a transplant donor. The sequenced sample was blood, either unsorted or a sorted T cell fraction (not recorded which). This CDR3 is CASSHSGTGGGDTQYF. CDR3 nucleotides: TGCGCCAGCAGCCACTCCGGGACAGGTGGGGGGGATACGCAGTATTTT.